A single sample gave rise to the 3 T cell receptor beta chains below, sequenced in a study of T cell repertoires in cytomegalovirus infection. TCRdb fed the reads into MiXCR, producing one record per CDR3 protein. Altogether hundreds of thousands of distinct CDR3 sequences are present, around a third being singletons, with the ten largest covering around a sixth. No antigen has been assigned to these receptors. The specimen was cultured PBMCs, collected from culture after CMV antigen stimulation. The receptors come from a human donor in good health (CMV status not recorded). Some clones in this sample may be carry-over from other donors' samples.

This chain uses TRBV19 with TRBJ1-4, with 9 bases lining up with TRBD1. CDR1 LNHDA and CDR2 SQIVND come from the germline V gene (reference sequence). Trimming took 7 bases from V and 10 from J; bases not matched to a gene: 10. There are 14 residues in the CDR3. The CDR3 spells CASTPDRGQRKLFF. The CDR3 DNA follows: TGTGCCAGTACCCCGGACAGGGGACAAAGAAAACTGTTTTTT.

V and J are TRBV27 and TRBJ1-5; D remains unclear. CDR3 size: 15 residues. Per germline, CDR1 MNHEY and CDR2 SMNVEV (reference sequence). V gave up 10 bases and J gave up 0 bases, with 16 bases separating them. The CDR3 loop reads CATLDPNYSNQPQHF. The CDR3 DNA reads TGTGCCACCCTCGACCCCAACTATAGCAATCAGCCCCAGCATTTT.

This clonotype was detected ten times or more. This chain joins TRBV7-8 and TRBJ1-5; no clear D gene. V was shortened by 0 bases and J by 6 bases, with 6 bases between the two germline ends. This CDR3 is built from 13 residues. Looked up from germline, CDR1 is SGHVS and CDR2 is FQNEAQ. The CDR3 spells CASSLATSQPQHF. CDR3 DNA: TGTGCCAGCAGCTTAGCCACTAGTCAGCCCCAGCATTTT. The complete variable domain, with remaining parts taken from reference TRBV7-8 and TRBJ1-5, reads GAGVSQSPRYKVAKRGQDVALRCDPISGHVSLFWYQQALGQGPEFLTYFQNEAQLDKSGLPSDRFFAERPEGSVSTLKIQRTQQEDSAVYLCASSLATSQPQHFGDGTRLSIL.